The rows below give T cell receptor beta chains drawn from one sample of a study of T cells in lung cancer brain metastases. Measured with immunoSEQ multiplex PCR; TCRdb has only the in-frame clones, and not every one. Its clone listing holds 65 clones. The sample was tumor tissue from a brain metastasis. These receptors all come from a man in his forties or fifties with non-small cell lung cancer that had spread to the brain. Each CDR3 is given with its conserved first and last residue. D genes are given only for firm matches. Size is stated for part of the rows, as once, few or many counts, or as a class when the clone is expanded.

clone size,CDR3 length,J gene,D gene,V gene,CDR3 DNA,CDR3 protein
NA,12,TRBJ2-1,NA,TRBV11-2,TGTGCCAGCAGCACCACGTTGAATGAGCAGTTCTTC,CASSTTLNEQFF
NA,15,TRBJ1-4,NA,TRBV7-2,TGTGCCAGCAGCTTGGAGCAGGGAAGGGTTGAAAAACTGTTTTTT,CASSLEQGRVEKLFF
NA,14,TRBJ1-5,NA,TRBV6-1,TGTGCCAGCAGTGGGACGGACAACAATCAGCCCCAGCATTTT,CASSGTDNNQPQHF
NA,13,TRBJ2-5,NA,TRBV11-2,TGTGCCAGCAGCTTAGTTGGGAGAGAGACCCAGTACTTC,CASSLVGRETQYF
NA,15,TRBJ2-3,NA,TRBV19,TGTGCCAGTAGCCCGTCCGGGGGCGGGCTAGATACGCAGTATTTT,CASSPSGGGLDTQYF
NA,20,TRBJ2-3,NA,TRBV29-1,TGCAGCGTTGTTTTTCGCATGCTCCGAACCACGATGGGGGGCACAGATACGCAGTATTTT,CSVVFRMLRTTMGGTDTQYF
once,13,TRBJ2-5,NA,TRBV7-2,TGTGCCAGCAGCCGCCCCAGGCCGGAGACCCAGTACTTC,CASSRPRPETQYF
NA,15,TRBJ1-1,TRBD1,TRBV6-5,TGTGCCAGCAGTATACAGGGGGCGCCGAACACTGAAGCTTTCTTT,CASSIQGAPNTEAFF
NA,14,TRBJ2-2,NA,TRBV10-1,TGCGCCAGCAGGGAGGGGTCGAACACCGGGGAGCTGTTTTTT,CASREGSNTGELFF
NA,14,TRBJ1-5,NA,TRBV6-6,TGTGCCAGCAGTTACCCTTCTGACAATCAGCCCCAGCATTTT,CASSYPSDNQPQHF
NA,14,TRBJ1-4,NA,TRBV7-9,TGTGCCAGCAGCTCCTGGACAGTTAATGAAAAACTGTTTTTT,CASSSWTVNEKLFF
NA,14,TRBJ1-1,NA,TRBV6-4,TGTGCCAGCAGTGACTCGGCCAGCGGGCCTGAAGCTTTCTTT,CASSDSASGPEAFF
NA,13,TRBJ1-1,NA,TRBV7-3,TGTGCCAGCAGCTTATGGAGAAACACTGAAGCTTTCTTT,CASSLWRNTEAFF
NA,17,TRBJ2-1,NA,TRBV14,TGTGCCAGCAGCCGACGGGGGAGGTGGACGGGGATCCATGAGCAGTTCTTC,CASSRRGRWTGIHEQFF
NA,15,TRBJ1-4,TRBD1,TRBV9,TGTGCCAGCAGCGTCGGACAGGGCCGCAATGAAAAACTGTTTTTT,CASSVGQGRNEKLFF
NA,14,TRBJ1-3,NA,TRBV13,TGTGCCAGCAGCTTGTCGCGTGCTGGAAACACCATATATTTT,CASSLSRAGNTIYF
NA,16,TRBJ1-1,TRBD1,TRBV7-3,TGTGCCAGCAGCTTACAGGGGGGACCCATGAACACTGAAGCTTTCTTT,CASSLQGGPMNTEAFF
NA,12,TRBJ2-5,TRBD2,TRBV18,TGTGCCAGCTCGCGGGGGGGCGAGACCCAGTACTTC,CASSRGGETQYF
NA,14,TRBJ1-1,NA,TRBV19,TGTGCCAGTAAGAGACCGGGCCCAAACACTGAAGCTTTCTTT,CASKRPGPNTEAFF
NA,15,TRBJ2-3,NA,TRBV5-6,TGTGCCAGCAGCTTGGTCCAGGGCGGAACAGATACGCAGTATTTT,CASSLVQGGTDTQYF
NA,12,TRBJ1-1,NA,TRBV2,TGTGCCAGCAGTGTGGGGAACACTGAAGCTTTCTTT,CASSVGNTEAFF
NA,14,TRBJ2-7,NA,TRBV5-1,TGCGCCAGCAGACGTACAGATAGCTCCTACGAGCAGTACTTC,CASRRTDSSYEQYF
NA,16,TRBJ1-1,TRBD1,TRBV4-1,TGCGCCAGCAGCCAATCCGCAGGGGGCTGGGCCACTGAAGCTTTCTTT,CASSQSAGGWATEAFF
NA,13,TRBJ2-5,TRBD2,TRBV9,TGTGCCAGCAGCGGGACTAGCGAAGAGACCCAGTACTTC,CASSGTSEETQYF
NA,18,TRBJ2-3,NA,TRBV15,TGTGCCATCAGCAGAGTCGGGGCAGGGATAGGACGCACAGATACGCAGTATTTT,CAISRVGAGIGRTDTQYF